The entry below gives a single T cell receptor (beta chain) sequence along with its context. The antigen is not known. This entry belongs to a study of CD8 T cells in Susac syndrome. Overall study findings and caveats: A relatively small number of individuals underwent TCR sequencing and HLA analysis.

The CDR3 is 15 amino acids. Trimming removed 1 base at V and 2 bases at J, with 9 bases between. The V gene's germline CDR1 is SGHTA and CDR2 FQGNSA. Random hexamers served to reverse transcribe roughly 0.45 to 1 ug RNA. Amplification of TCR beta CDR3 spanned 54 Vbeta and 13 Jbeta via immunoSEQ multiplex PCR. TCRdb reprocessed the immunoSEQ multiplex PCR reads with MiXCR, giving one entry per CDR3 protein. The data show approximately 270,000 distinct CDR3 sequences, with roughly 93% seen just once and approximately 0.07% held by the top ten. CD8+ and CD4+ T cells circulating in blood were sequenced for TCR beta. The multiple sclerosis controls were treatment-naive patients with relapsing-remitting disease that was stable or active.

J is TRBJ1-3 and V is TRBV7-2, with no clear D. The receptor's source is a human donor with multiple sclerosis. Sequenced sample: CD4+ T cells from PBMCs. The CDR3 is CASSLVTPAGNTIYF. As DNA, the CDR3 is TGTGCCAGCAGCTTAGTCACGCCTGCTGGAAACACCATATATTTT.